The rows below give T cell receptor beta chains drawn from one sample of a study of blood T cell repertoires in COVID-19. Data came from immunoSEQ multiplex PCR; TCRdb stores just in-frame clones and leaves some out. The table records roughly 330,000 clones, 86% of them present only once. Sequenced material: peripheral blood. The receptors were gathered from a woman aged 45-65 years with acute or convalescent COVID-19. CDR3s include the opening cysteine and the closing phenylalanine or tryptophan. D genes are given only for firm matches. Clone size, where shown, is once, few, many, or a class for clones that have expanded.

abundance,len,d_gene,v_gene,j_gene,CDR3nt,CDR3aa
NA,17,TRBD1,TRBV5-1,TRBJ2-6,TGCGCCAGCAGCTTGGAGGGACAGGGGGCTGGGGCCAACGTCCTGACTTTC,CASSLEGQGAGANVLTF
NA,15,NA,TRBV5-1,TRBJ1-5,TGCGCCAGCAGCTCGGAGGGCATGAGCAATCAGCCCCAGCATTTT,CASSSEGMSNQPQHF
NA,18,TRBD2,TRBV24-1,TRBJ2-1,TGTGCCACCAGTGATTTACCCCGCGCTAGCGGGAGGGCCGGGGAGCAGTTCTTC,CATSDLPRASGRAGEQFF
NA,14,NA,TRBV5-1,TRBJ1-2,TGCGCCAGCAGCGTGACAGGTGGTAACTATGGCTACACCTTC,CASSVTGGNYGYTF
NA,12,TRBD1,TRBV3-1/TRBV3-2,TRBJ1-1,TGTGCCAGCAGCCGACAGGGGGGTGAAGCTTTCTTT,CASSRQGGEAFF
NA,16,TRBD1,TRBV24-1,TRBJ2-1,TGTGCCACCAGTGATTTGCGACAGGGGGAGTGGGGTGAGCAGTTCTTC,CATSDLRQGEWGEQFF
NA,16,TRBD2,TRBV7-3,TRBJ2-2,TGTGCCAGCAGCCCTTTCGCGGGAGGAGGTACCGGGGAGCTGTTTTTT,CASSPFAGGGTGELFF
NA,16,NA,TRBV5-8,TRBJ2-3,TGTGCCAGCAGCTTGGAAAGAGGGCCTATTACAGATACGCAGTATTTT,CASSLERGPITDTQYF
NA,15,NA,TRBV6-5,TRBJ2-1,TGTGCCAGCAGTCACCTTCTGGGGCCCTACAATGAGCAGTTCTTC,CASSHLLGPYNEQFF
once,15,NA,TRBV5-1,TRBJ1-4,TGCGCCAGCAGCGAGGAACGGGGTTTGGGTGAAAAACTGTTTTTT,CASSEERGLGEKLFF
NA,18,TRBD2,TRBV5-6,TRBJ2-7,TGTGCCAGCAGCTTGGTGGTAGTTAGCGGGAGGGCCAGGTACGAGCAGTACTTC,CASSLVVVSGRARYEQYF
NA,17,TRBD1,TRBV7-9,TRBJ1-6,TGTGCCAGCAGCTTAGTCGACAGGGGGGGGATTAATTCACCCCTCCACTTT,CASSLVDRGGINSPLHF
NA,15,TRBD2,TRBV28,TRBJ2-1,TGTGCCAGCAGTTCTGGCGGGACTAGTGCGTTTGAGCAGTTCTTC,CASSSGGTSAFEQFF
NA,14,TRBD1,TRBV5-1,TRBJ2-7,TGCGCCAGCAGTCATGGACAGGACCCCTACGAGCAGTACTTC,CASSHGQDPYEQYF
NA,14,NA,TRBV23-1,TRBJ1-1,TGCGCCAGCAGTGAGGCCCCCCAGAACACTGAAGCTTTCTTT,CASSEAPQNTEAFF
few,16,TRBD2,TRBV11-3,TRBJ2-3,TGTGCCAGCAGCCCCGGGACTAGCGGGAGAACAGATACGCAGTATTTT,CASSPGTSGRTDTQYF